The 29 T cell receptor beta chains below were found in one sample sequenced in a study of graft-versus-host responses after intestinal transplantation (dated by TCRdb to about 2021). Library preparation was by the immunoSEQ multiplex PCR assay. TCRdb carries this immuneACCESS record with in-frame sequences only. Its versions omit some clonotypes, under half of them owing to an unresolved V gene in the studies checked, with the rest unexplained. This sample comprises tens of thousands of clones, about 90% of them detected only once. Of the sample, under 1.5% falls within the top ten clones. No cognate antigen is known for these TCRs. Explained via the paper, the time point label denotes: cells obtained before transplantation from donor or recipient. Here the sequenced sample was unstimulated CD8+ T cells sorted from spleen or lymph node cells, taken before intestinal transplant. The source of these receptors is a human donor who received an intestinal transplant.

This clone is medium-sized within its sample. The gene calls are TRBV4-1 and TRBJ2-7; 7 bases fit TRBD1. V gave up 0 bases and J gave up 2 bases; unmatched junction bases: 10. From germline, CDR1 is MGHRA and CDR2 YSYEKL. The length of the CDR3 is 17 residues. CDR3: CASSQEGIETGTYEQYF. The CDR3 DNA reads TGCGCCAGCAGCCAAGAGGGTATCGAGACAGGGACCTACGAGCAGTACTTC.

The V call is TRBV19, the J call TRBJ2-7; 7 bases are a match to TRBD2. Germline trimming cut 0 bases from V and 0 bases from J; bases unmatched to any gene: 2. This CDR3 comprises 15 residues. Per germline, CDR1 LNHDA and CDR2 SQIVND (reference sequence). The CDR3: CASSIELAASYEQYF. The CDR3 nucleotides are TGTGCCAGTAGTATAGAGCTAGCGGCCTCCTACGAGCAGTACTTC.

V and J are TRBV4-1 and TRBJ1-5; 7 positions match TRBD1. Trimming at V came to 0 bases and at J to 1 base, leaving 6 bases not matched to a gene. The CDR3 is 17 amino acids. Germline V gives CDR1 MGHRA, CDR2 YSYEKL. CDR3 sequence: CASSQDRGGMSNQPQHF. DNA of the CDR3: TGCGCCAGCAGCCAAGATCGAGGGGGCATGAGCAATCAGCCCCAGCATTTT.

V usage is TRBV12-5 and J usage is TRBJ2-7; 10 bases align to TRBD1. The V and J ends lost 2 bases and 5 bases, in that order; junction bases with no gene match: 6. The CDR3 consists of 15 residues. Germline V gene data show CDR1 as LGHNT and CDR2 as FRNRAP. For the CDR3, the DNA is TGTGCTAGTGGTTTGTGGGACAGGGGTATGGACGAGCAGTACTTC. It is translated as CASGLWDRGMDEQYF.

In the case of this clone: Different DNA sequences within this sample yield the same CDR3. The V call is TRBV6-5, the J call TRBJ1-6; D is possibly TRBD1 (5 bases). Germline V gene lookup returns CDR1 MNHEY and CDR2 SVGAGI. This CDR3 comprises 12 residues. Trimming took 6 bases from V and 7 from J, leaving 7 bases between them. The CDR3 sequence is CASSSGNSPLHF. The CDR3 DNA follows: TGTGCCAGCAGCTCAGGGAATTCACCCCTCCACTTT.

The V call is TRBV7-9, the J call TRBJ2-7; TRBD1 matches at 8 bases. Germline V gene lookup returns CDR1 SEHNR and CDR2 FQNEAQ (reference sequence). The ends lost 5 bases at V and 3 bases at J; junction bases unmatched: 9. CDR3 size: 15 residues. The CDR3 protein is CASSRPTGDLYEQYF. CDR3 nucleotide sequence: TGTGCCAGCAGCCGGCCGACAGGGGACCTCTACGAGCAGTACTTC.

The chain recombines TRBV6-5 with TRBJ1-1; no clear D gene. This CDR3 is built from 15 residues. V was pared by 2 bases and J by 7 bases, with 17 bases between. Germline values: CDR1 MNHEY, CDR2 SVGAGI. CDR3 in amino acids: CASSYIGLRTNEAFF. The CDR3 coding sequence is TGTGCCAGCAGTTACATCGGACTGCGCACTAATGAAGCTTTCTTT.

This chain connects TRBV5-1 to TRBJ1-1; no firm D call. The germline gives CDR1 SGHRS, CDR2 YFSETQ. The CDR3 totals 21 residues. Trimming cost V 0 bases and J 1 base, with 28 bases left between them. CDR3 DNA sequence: TGCGCCAGCAGCTTGGACTCTAGGGAGAGGGTCACGGGATGGACGAACACTGAAGCTTTCTTT. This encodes CASSLDSRERVTGWTNTEAFF. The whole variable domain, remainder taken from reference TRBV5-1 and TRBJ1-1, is KAGVTQTPRYLIKTRGQQVTLSCSPISGHRSVSWYQQTPGQGLQFLFEYFSETQRNKGNFPGRFSGRQFSNSRSEMNVSTLELGDSALYLCASSLDSRERVTGWTNTEAFFGQGTRLTVV.

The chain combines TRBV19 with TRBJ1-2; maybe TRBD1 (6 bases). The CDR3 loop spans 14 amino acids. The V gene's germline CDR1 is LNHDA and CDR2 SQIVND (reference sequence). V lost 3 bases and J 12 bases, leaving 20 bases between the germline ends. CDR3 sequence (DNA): TGTGCCAGTAGTATTTCCGGAGCGGGACAACATCACACCTTC. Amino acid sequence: CASSISGAGQHHTF.

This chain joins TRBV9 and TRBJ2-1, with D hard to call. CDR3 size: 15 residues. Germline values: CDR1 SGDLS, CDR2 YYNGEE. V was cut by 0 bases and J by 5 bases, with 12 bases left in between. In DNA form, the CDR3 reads TGTGCCAGCAGCGTAGTAGGTAGCACCGACAATGAGCAGTTCTTC. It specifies CASSVVGSTDNEQFF.

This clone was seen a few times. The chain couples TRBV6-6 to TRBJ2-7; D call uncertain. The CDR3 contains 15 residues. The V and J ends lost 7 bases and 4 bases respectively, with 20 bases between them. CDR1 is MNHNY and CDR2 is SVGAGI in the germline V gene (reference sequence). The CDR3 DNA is TGTGCCAGCACCCTCCGCAGCCTCCCCGGGTACGAGCAGTACTTC. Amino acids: CASTLRSLPGYEQYF.

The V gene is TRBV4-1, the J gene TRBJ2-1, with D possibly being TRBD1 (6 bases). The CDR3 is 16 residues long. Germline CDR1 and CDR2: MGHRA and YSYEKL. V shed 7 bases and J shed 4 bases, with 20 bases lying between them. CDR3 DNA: TGCGCCAGCAACCAGGGGATACTAGGAGGATACAATGAGCAGTTCTTC. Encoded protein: CASNQGILGGYNEQFF.

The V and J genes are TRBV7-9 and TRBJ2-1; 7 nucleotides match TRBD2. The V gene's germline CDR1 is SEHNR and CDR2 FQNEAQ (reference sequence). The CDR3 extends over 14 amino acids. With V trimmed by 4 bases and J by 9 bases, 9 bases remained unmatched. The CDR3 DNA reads TGTGCCAGCAGCTCCCCGCAACTAGCGCGTGAGCAGTTCTTC. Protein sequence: CASSSPQLAREQFF. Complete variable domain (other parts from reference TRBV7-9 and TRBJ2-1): DTGVSQNPRHKITKRGQNVTFRCDPISEHNRLYWYRQTLGQGPEFLTYFQNEAQLEKSRLLSDRFSAERPKGSFSTLEIQRTEQGDSAMYLCASSSPQLAREQFFGPGTRLTVL.

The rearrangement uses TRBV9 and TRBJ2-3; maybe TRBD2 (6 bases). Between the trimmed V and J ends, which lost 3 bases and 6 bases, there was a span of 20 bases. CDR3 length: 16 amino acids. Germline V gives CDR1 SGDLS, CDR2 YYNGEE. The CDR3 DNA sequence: TGTGCCAGCAGCGCCCCCCTGGGCGGGGTCGATGATACGCAGTATTTT. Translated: CASSAPLGGVDDTQYF.

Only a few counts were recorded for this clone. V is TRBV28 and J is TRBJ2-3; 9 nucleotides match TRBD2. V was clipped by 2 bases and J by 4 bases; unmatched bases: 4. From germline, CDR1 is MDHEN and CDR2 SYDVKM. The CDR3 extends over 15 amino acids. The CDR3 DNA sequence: TGTGCCAGCAGTTTAGGCGGGGGGGCGTCAGATACGCAGTATTTT. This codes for CASSLGGGASDTQYF.

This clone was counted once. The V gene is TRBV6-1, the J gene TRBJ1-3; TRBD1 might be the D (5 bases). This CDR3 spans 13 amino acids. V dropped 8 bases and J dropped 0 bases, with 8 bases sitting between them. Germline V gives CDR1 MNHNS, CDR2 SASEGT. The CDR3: CASETDSGNTIYF. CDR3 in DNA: TGTGCCAGCGAGACAGACTCTGGAAACACCATATATTTT.

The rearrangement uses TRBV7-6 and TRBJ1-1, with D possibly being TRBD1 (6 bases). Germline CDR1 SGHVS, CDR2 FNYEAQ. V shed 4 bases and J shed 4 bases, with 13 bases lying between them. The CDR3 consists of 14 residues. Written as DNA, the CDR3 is TGTGCCAGCAGCTCAGGGGAGTGGGGCACTGAAGCTTTCTTT. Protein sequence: CASSSGEWGTEAFF.

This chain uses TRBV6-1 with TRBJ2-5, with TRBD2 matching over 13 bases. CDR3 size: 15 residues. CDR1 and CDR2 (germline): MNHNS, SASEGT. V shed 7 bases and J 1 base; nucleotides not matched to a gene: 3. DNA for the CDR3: TGTGCCAGCAAAGGACTAGCGGGGGCCCAAGAGACCCAGTACTTC. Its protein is CASKGLAGAQETQYF.

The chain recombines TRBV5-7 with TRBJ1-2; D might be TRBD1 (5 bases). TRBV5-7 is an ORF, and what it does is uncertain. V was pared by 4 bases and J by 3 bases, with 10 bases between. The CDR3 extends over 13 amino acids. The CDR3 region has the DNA TGTGCCAGCAGCCGCGGGGCCCACTATGGCTACACCTTC. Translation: CASSRGAHYGYTF.

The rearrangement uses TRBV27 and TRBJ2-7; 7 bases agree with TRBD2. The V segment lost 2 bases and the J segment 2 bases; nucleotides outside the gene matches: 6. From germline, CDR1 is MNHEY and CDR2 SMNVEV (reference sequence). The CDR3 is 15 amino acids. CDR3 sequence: CASSLGGGPPYEQYF. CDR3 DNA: TGTGCCAGCAGTTTAGGGGGGGGACCTCCCTACGAGCAGTACTTC.

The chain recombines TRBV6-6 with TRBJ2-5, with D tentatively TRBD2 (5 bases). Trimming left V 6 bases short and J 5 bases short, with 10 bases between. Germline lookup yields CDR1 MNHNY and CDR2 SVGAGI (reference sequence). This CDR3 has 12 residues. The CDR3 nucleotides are TGTGCCAGCAGGGCGGGTATGGAGACCCAGTACTTC. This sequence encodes CASRAGMETQYF.

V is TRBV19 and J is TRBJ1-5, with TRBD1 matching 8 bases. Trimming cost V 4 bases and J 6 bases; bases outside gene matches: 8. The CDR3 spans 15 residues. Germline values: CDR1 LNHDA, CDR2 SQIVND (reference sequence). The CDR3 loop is CASSSEGQGGQPQHF. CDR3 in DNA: TGTGCCAGTAGTAGTGAAGGACAGGGTGGTCAGCCCCAGCATTTT.

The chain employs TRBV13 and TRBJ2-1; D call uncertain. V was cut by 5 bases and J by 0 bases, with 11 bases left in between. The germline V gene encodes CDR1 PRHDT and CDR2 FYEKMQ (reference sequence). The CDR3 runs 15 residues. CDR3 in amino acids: CASSGPSLSYNEQFF. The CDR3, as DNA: TGTGCCAGCAGCGGCCCTTCCCTCTCCTACAATGAGCAGTTCTTC.

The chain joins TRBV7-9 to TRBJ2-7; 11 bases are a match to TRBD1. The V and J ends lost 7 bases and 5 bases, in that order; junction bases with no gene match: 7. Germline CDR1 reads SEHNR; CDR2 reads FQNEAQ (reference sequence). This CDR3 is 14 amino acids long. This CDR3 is CASTGRTGGHEQYF. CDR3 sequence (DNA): TGTGCCAGCACCGGGCGGACAGGGGGCCACGAGCAGTACTTC.

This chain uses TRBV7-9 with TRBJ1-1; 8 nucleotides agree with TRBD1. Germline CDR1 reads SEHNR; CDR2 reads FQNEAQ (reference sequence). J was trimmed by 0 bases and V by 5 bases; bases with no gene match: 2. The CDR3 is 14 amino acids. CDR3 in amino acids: CASSPGQVNTEAFF. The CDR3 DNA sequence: TGTGCCAGCAGCCCGGGACAGGTGAACACTGAAGCTTTCTTT.

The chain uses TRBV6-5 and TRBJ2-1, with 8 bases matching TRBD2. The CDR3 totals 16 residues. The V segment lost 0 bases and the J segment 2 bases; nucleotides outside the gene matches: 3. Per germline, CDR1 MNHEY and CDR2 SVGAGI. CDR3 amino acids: CASSYSSGGAYNEQFF. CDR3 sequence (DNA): TGTGCCAGCAGTTACTCAAGCGGGGGTGCCTACAATGAGCAGTTCTTC.

This CDR3 reads CASSLGFGQPGSGNTIYF. DNA for the CDR3: TGTGCCAGCAGCTTAGGGTTTGGCCAGCCAGGCTCTGGAAACACCATATATTTT. This chain links TRBV11-2 with TRBJ1-3; D unresolved. Looked up from germline, CDR1 is SGHAT and CDR2 is FQNNGV. Trimming took off 1 base at V and 0 bases at J, with 16 bases between the two ends. The CDR3 spans 18 residues.

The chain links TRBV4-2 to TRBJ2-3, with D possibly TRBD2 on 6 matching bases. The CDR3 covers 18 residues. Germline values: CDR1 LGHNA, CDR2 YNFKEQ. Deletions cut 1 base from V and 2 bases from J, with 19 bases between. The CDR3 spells CASSQGSVMEGSTDTQYF. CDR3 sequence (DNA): TGTGCCAGCAGCCAAGGGTCAGTGATGGAGGGGTCCACAGATACGCAGTATTTT.

The CDR3 DNA follows: TGTGCCAGCAGCTTAGAGGGACAGAGGGGTCAGCCCCAGCATTTT. Translating gives CASSLEGQRGQPQHF. The rearrangement joins TRBV11-2 to TRBJ1-5; TRBD1 agrees at 7 bases. Trimming cost V 0 bases and J 6 bases; bases outside gene matches: 5. The CDR3 is 15 amino acids. Germline CDR1 SGHAT, CDR2 FQNNGV.